The T cell receptor beta chain described here comes from a study of identical twins. Healthy Caucasians provided all donations. This clonotype was seen a few times. Its antigen is currently unknown. This CDR3 is built from 16 residues. CDR1 SGHRS and CDR2 YFSETQ come from the germline V gene. Germline trimming cut 7 bases from V and 3 bases from J; bases unmatched to any gene: 7. Overall study results and limits: Out-of-frame TCR alpha sharing observed in monozygotic twins exceeded model estimates. Researchers caution that invariant MAIT and iNKT cells could partly confound zero-insertion analyses.

Unique molecular identifiers were in the cDNA, with template-switch universal primer binding. TCRdb fed the 5' RACE reads into MiXCR, producing one record per CDR3 protein. The top ten hold approximately 0.49% of the sample, which has about 550,000 distinct CDR3 sequences, approximately 20% seen once. The same specimen was also included in a second study, on yellow fever vaccine responses in identical twins.

Sequences were obtained from CD4+ T cells sorted from blood. V gene TRBV5-1 combines with J gene TRBJ2-3, with 14 positions matching TRBD2. The TCR was taken from a woman under 30 in good health. The CDR3 loop is CASGTSGSSVTDTQYF. In DNA form, the CDR3 reads TGCGCCAGCGGGACTAGCGGGAGTTCTGTGACAGATACGCAGTATTTT.